A single TCR beta chain is shown here with its context. The data derive from a study of blood T cell repertoires in COVID-19. On the study more broadly: The samples span acute and convalescent COVID-19 from the United States, Italy and Spain. T cells, B-cell-depleted T cells, or PBMCs supplied cDNA or gDNA.

Assay used: immunoSEQ multiplex PCR; TCRdb lists only in-frame clones, some missing. Here the sample spans some 250,000 clones, about 88% being singletons. Between the trimmed V and J ends, which lost 5 bases and 3 bases, there was a span of 16 bases. Germline-derived CDR1 and CDR2 are MNHEY and SVGEGT. CDR3 length: 15 amino acids. The rearrangement joins TRBV6-2 or TRBV6-3 to TRBJ1-2; tentative D call: TRBD1 (5 bases). Sequenced sample: peripheral blood. This TCR came from a man between 25 and 39 years old with active or convalescent COVID-19. CDR3 amino acids: CASSDSLGRDYGYTF. The CDR3 DNA reads as TGTGCCAGCAGTGACAGTTTAGGAAGGGACTATGGCTACACCTTC.